A selection of T cell receptor beta chains follows, all from one sample in a study of human T cells and chemical hapten exposure. TCRdb reprocessed the RACE reads with MiXCR, giving one entry per CDR3 protein. The repertoire holds 250,000 or so distinct CDR3 sequences, 8.6% seen once, with approximately 2.2% in the top ten. The input for sequencing was whole blood, taken in connection with sensitization to the hapten diphenylcyclopropenone (DPC). The source of these receptors is a woman between 40 and 55 years old with alopecia areata. Some clones in this sample may be carry-over from other donors' samples. Both conserved end residues are part of each CDR3. A D gene is named only where the DNA matches it firmly. Rows give clone size only sometimes, using once, few, many, or a class for an expanded clone.

NA	TRBD1	TRBV18	TRBJ1-1	TGTGCCAGCTCACGATACTGGGGACAGCTCAACACTGAAGCTTTCTTT	CASSRYWGQLNTEAFF
NA	NA	TRBV7-9	TRBJ2-3	TGTGCCAGCAGCTTAGAGACTGGAGGCACGCAGTATTTT	CASSLETGGTQYF
NA	NA	TRBV18	TRBJ2-3	TGTGCCAGCTCACAGGACAGCCACAACACAGATACGCAGTATTTT	CASSQDSHNTDTQYF
NA	TRBD2	TRBV5-4	TRBJ2-1	TGTGCCAGCAGCCTAGCGGGCCCGGTTGAGCAGTTCTTC	CASSLAGPVEQFF
NA	NA	TRBV10-3	TRBJ1-1	TGTGCCATCAGGGCCTCAGGGGTGAAAACTGAAGCTTTCTTT	CAIRASGVKTEAFF
NA	NA	TRBV20-1	TRBJ2-3	TGCAGTCCTTCGCTGGCTGATACGCAGTATTTT	CSPSLADTQYF
few	NA	TRBV11-2	TRBJ2-5	TGTGCCAGCAGCTTACGCATACAGGGTCGCCAAGAGACCCAGTACTTC	CASSLRIQGRQETQYF
few	TRBD2	TRBV28	TRBJ2-2	TGTGCCAGCGGAGGCGGGAGGACGAACACCGGGGAGCTGTTTTTT	CASGGGRTNTGELFF
few	NA	TRBV19	TRBJ1-5	TGTGCCAGTAGTTTTGGGAGAAGGGGAAATCAGCCCCAGCATTTT	CASSFGRRGNQPQHF
few	NA	TRBV29-1	TRBJ2-1	TGCAGCGCCGCCTTACAGGATTCGGGCTACAATGAGCAGTTCTTC	CSAALQDSGYNEQFF
few	NA	TRBV20-1	TRBJ2-3	TGCAGTGCTAGTCCCAGGGGTGCAGATACGCAGTATTTT	CSASPRGADTQYF
few	NA	TRBV13	TRBJ2-5	TGTGCCAGCAGCTTCGGGGTCCAAGAGACCCAGTACTTC	CASSFGVQETQYF
NA	NA	TRBV30	TRBJ1-5	TGTGCCTGGACCAGGCAAAGTCTAGCTAGCAATCAGCCCCAGCATTTT	CAWTRQSLASNQPQHF
many	NA	TRBV13	TRBJ2-7	TGTGCCAGCAGCGTGCTTAGCGCCAGGGACCACGAGCAGTACTTC	CASSVLSARDHEQYF
NA	NA	TRBV7-2	TRBJ2-7	TGTGCCAGCAGCTTGGATTCCTGCGAGCAGTACTTC	CASSLDSCEQYF
few	NA	TRBV29-1	TRBJ1-1	TGCAGCGCCGAGAGACAGGACACTGAAGCTTTCTTT	CSAERQDTEAFF
few	TRBD2	TRBV28	TRBJ2-3	TGTGCCAGCAGTTTGGGACTAGCGGGAGGGCCAAATACGCAGTATTTT	CASSLGLAGGPNTQYF
few	TRBD1	TRBV28	TRBJ1-2	TGTGCCAGCAGACAGGGGGGATCTAACTATGGCTACACCTTC	CASRQGGSNYGYTF
few	NA	TRBV20-1	TRBJ1-2	TGCAGTGGCTCGGGGTTTAACTATGGCTACACCTTC	CSGSGFNYGYTF
many	NA	TRBV7-2	TRBJ1-1	TGTGCCAGCAGCCAAAGGGGTGAAGCTTTCTTT	CASSQRGEAFF
NA	TRBD2	TRBV9	TRBJ2-5	TGTGCCAGCAGCGTGGCAAGCGGGAGTTTGGAGACCCAGTACTTC	CASSVASGSLETQYF
few	NA	TRBV6-5	TRBJ2-5	TGTGCCAGCAGTTACCAACACGGTCAAGAGACCCAGTACTTC	CASSYQHGQETQYF
few	NA	TRBV6-2/TRBV6-3	TRBJ1-2	TGTGCCACCTTCCCTCTCGGAGCCCGCTATGGCTACACCTTC	CATFPLGARYGYTF
few	NA	TRBV18	TRBJ1-5	TGTGCCAGCTCACCAAGGGGGGGCCTGGGTCAGCCCCAGCATTTT	CASSPRGGLGQPQHF
many	NA	TRBV12-3/TRBV12-4	TRBJ2-1	TGTGCCAGCAGGGCCTACAATGAGCAGTTCTTC	CASRAYNEQFF
NA	NA	TRBV20-1	TRBJ1-5	TGCAGTGCTAGGGGCGGACATAGCAATCAGCCCCAGCATTTT	CSARGGHSNQPQHF
few	NA	TRBV5-4	TRBJ2-1	TGTGCCAGCAGGCAGGACAGAGGAGAGCAGTTCTTC	CASRQDRGEQFF
few	TRBD2	TRBV9	TRBJ2-3	TGTGCCAGCAGCGGCGGGACGGGAGGCTCCACTAGCACAGATACGCAGTATTTT	CASSGGTGGSTSTDTQYF
few	NA	TRBV29-1	TRBJ2-7	TGCAGCGTTGGTGGGGGGGTGACAGGGCCCTACGAGCAGTACTTC	CSVGGGVTGPYEQYF
few	TRBD1	TRBV7-9	TRBJ1-1	TGTGCCAGCAGTTTAAACCGGGACAGGAACACTGAAGCTTTCTTT	CASSLNRDRNTEAFF
few	TRBD1	TRBV20-1	TRBJ2-7	TGCAGTGCTACCGGGACAGGGGGCCGGAGCTCCTACGAGCAGTACTTC	CSATGTGGRSSYEQYF
NA	NA	TRBV7-2	TRBJ1-5	TGTGCCAGCAGCCCTCAAACAGGGCTCCAGCCCCAGCATTTT	CASSPQTGLQPQHF
few	NA	TRBV11-2	TRBJ1-1	TGTGCCAGCAGCTTAGATCTGAAGGGTTACACTGAAGCTTTCTTT	CASSLDLKGYTEAFF
NA	NA	TRBV20-1	TRBJ2-3	TGCAGTGCTAGAGTAGGGGCGGGACCCACAGATACGCAGTATTTT	CSARVGAGPTDTQYF
many	NA	TRBV28	TRBJ1-5	TGTGCCAGCAGCTCGGGGGTAAATCAGCCCCAGCATTTT	CASSSGVNQPQHF